This T cell receptor beta chain was retrieved from a study of shared clonotypes between healthy human individuals. Overall study: CD4 naive and memory got three plates each, CD8 naive two, CD8 memory one.

With regard to this clone: Within the sample, other DNA sequences also encode this same CDR3.

The data were produced by immunoSEQ multiplex PCR, yet TCRdb's version contains in-frame clones alone and is incomplete. The data show a few million clones, with approximately 94% seen just once and roughly 0.13% held by the top ten. Germline CDR1 is MNHNY and CDR2 is SVGAGI (reference sequence). The CDR3 sequence is 12 residues long. V was pared by 5 bases and J by 10 bases, with 4 bases of the junction left unmatched. The split of CD4+ cells yielded CD45RA+ naive and CD45RA-negative memory subsets. The clonotype was recovered from a man younger than 35 in good health. The chain uses TRBV6-6 and TRBJ1-4; TRBD1 aligns across 7 bases. The sample comprised naive CD4+ T cells sorted from blood. Subset meaning: CD45RA+ positively selected. DNA for the CDR3: TGTGCCAGCAGTCCGCAGGGGGTAAAACTGTTTTTT. This encodes CASSPQGVKLFF.